This T cell receptor beta chain originates from a study of long-term antiretroviral therapy in people with HIV. This CDR3 is 16 amino acids long. Deletions cut 0 bases from V and 4 bases from J, with 15 bases between. The germline V gene encodes CDR1 KGHSH and CDR2 LQKENI. Version v3.0 of the immunoSEQ assay was performed at survey level. Generated by immunoSEQ multiplex PCR, the TCRdb table keeps only in-frame clones and is missing some. The sample has roughly 28,000 clones, about 89% seen once; the top ten hold approximately 3.9%. This TCR was sampled from a man aged 18 to 29 with HIV. The chain employs TRBV18 and TRBJ2-5; possibly TRBD1 for D (5 bases). The sample here was unsorted PBMCs, taken 3.1 years after starting antiretroviral therapy. CDR3: CASSPPTSYRGETQYF. The CDR3 coding sequence is TGTGCCAGCTCACCACCGACTTCATATAGGGGAGAGACCCAGTACTTC.